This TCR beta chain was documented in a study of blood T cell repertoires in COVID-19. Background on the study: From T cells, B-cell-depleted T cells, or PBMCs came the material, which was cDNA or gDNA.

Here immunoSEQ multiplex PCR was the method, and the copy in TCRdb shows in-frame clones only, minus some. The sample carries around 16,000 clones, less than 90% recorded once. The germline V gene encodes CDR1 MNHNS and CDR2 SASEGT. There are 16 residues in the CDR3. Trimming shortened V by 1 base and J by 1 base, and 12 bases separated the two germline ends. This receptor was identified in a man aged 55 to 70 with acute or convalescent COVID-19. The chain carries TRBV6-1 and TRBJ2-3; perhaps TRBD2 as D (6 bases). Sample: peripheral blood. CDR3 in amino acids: CASSEESGTGTDTQYF. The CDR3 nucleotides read TGTGCCAGCAGTGAAGAATCGGGGACTGGCACAGATACGCAGTATTTT.